One and the same sample provided the 25 T cell receptor beta chains below, sequenced in a study of T cells in Graves' hyperthyroidism and ophthalmopathy. Researchers amplified the TCR beta CDR3 regions from RNA transcripts. HTBI primers were the set used in a first-round RT-PCR of the TCR CDR3. TCRdb used MiXCR to reprocess the multiplex PCR reads, holding one entry per CDR3 protein. The table has 640,000 or so distinct CDR3 sequences, more than 13% seen once; the top ten hold 6.5% to 9%. Input material: blood. Every receptor here comes from a woman under 30 with Graves' ophthalmopathy.

This clonotype has ten or more counts. V usage is TRBV2 and J usage is TRBJ2-7; D is undetermined. V gave up 0 bases and J gave up 4 bases, with 10 bases separating them. Per the germline V gene, CDR1 is SNHLY and CDR2 is FYNNEI. CDR3 length: 14 residues. The CDR3 loop reads CASSEALFKYEQYF. CDR3 bases: TGTGCCAGCAGTGAAGCCCTCTTCAAGTACGAGCAGTACTTC.

This clonotype was seen ten or more times. The V call is TRBV28, the J call TRBJ2-7; TRBD2 matches 7 bases. The CDR3 totals 14 residues. From germline, CDR1 is MDHEN and CDR2 SYDVKM. With V trimmed by 6 bases and J by 5 bases, 10 bases remained unmatched. The CDR3: CASSAGTIPNEQYF. Written as DNA, the CDR3 is TGTGCCAGCAGCGCCGGGACTATTCCCAACGAGCAGTACTTC. Together with reference TRBV28 and TRBJ2-7, the CDR3 gives the full variable domain: DVKVTQSSRYLVKRTGEKVFLECVQDMDHENMFWYRQDPGLGLRLIYFSYDVKMKEKGDIPEGYSVSREKKERFSLILESASTNQTSMYLCASSAGTIPNEQYFGPGTRLTVT.

In this sample, this clonotype turned up many times. J is TRBJ2-7 and V is TRBV6-1; 8 nucleotides align to TRBD2. CDR3 length: 14 residues. V trimming: 8 bases; J trimming: 4 bases; junction bases outside the gene matches: 10. The V gene's germline CDR1 is MNHNS and CDR2 SASEGT. The CDR3 loop reads CASEGGRNPYEQYF. The CDR3 nucleotides read TGTGCCAGCGAGGGCGGGAGGAATCCTTACGAGCAGTACTTC.

This clonotype occurred many times. The J gene is TRBJ2-7, the V gene TRBV6-1; D may be TRBD2 (6 bases). This CDR3 spans 13 amino acids. Germline V gene sequence: CDR1 MNHNS, CDR2 SASEGT. Trimming removed 4 bases at V and 2 bases at J, with 9 bases between. For the CDR3, the DNA is TGTGCCAGCAGTGGGAGACTAGCCTACGAGCAGTACTTC. It codes for CASSGRLAYEQYF.

This clonotype occurred many times. This rearrangement joins TRBV5-5 to TRBJ2-2; D may be TRBD1 (6 bases). CDR3 size: 17 residues. Trimming took off 0 bases at V and 1 base at J, with 13 bases between the two ends. Per the germline V gene, CDR1 is SGHKS and CDR2 is YYEKEE (reference sequence). CDR3 residues: CASSLGVRGGNTGELFF. In DNA form, the CDR3 reads TGTGCCAGCAGCTTGGGAGTTAGAGGGGGGAACACCGGGGAGCTGTTTTTT.

This clonotype was seen many times. This chain's CDR3 is CASSLRRLAGLDTQYF. As DNA, the CDR3 is TGTGCCAGCAGCCTCCGTAGACTAGCGGGATTAGATACGCAGTATTTT. The J gene is TRBJ2-3, the V gene TRBV7-8, with TRBD2 matching over 11 bases. Germline loops: CDR1 SGHVS, CDR2 FQNEAQ. The CDR3 extends over 16 amino acids. The J segment lost 5 bases and the V segment lost 5 bases, leaving 9 bases of the junction unmatched.

This clonotype was found many times. V gene TRBV12-3 or TRBV12-4 combines with J gene TRBJ2-2; 10 bases are shared with TRBD2. This CDR3 is built from 14 residues. With 6 bases clipped from V and 9 bases from J, the junction kept 7 bases outside the gene matches. CDR3 sequence (DNA): TGTGCCAGCAGCTACCTAGCGGGAGACAGGGAGCTGTTTTTT. Translation: CASSYLAGDRELFF.

At least ten counts were recorded for this clonotype. This chain links TRBV3-1 with TRBJ2-1; TRBD1 matches 9 bases. The CDR3 is 15 amino acids. V was pared by 3 bases and J by 5 bases, with 5 bases of the junction left unmatched. Germline CDR1 and CDR2: LGHDT and YNNKEL (reference sequence). CDR3 amino acids: CASSQEGQGNNEQFF. DNA of the CDR3: TGTGCCAGCAGCCAGGAGGGACAGGGAAACAATGAGCAGTTCTTC.

This clonotype was seen many times. J is TRBJ2-5 and V is TRBV27; 14 bases align to TRBD2. CDR1 is MNHEY and CDR2 is SMNVEV in the germline V gene (reference sequence). V was pared by 8 bases and J by 6 bases, with 8 bases of the junction left unmatched. The CDR3 runs to 15 residues. CDR3 loop: CASGIGTSGRKTQYF. The CDR3, as DNA: TGTGCCAGCGGAATCGGGACTAGCGGGAGAAAGACCCAGTACTTC.

This clonotype has a count of ten or more. This rearrangement joins TRBV12-3 or TRBV12-4 to TRBJ1-5; D possibly corresponds to TRBD1 (5 bases). The V and J ends lost 3 bases and 2 bases respectively, with 8 bases between them. This CDR3 has 14 residues. The chain's CDR3 is CASSFRDGNQPQHF. The DNA for the CDR3 is TGTGCCAGCAGTTTTCGGGACGGCAATCAGCCCCAGCATTTT.

In its sample, this clonotype was seen many times. The chain couples TRBV20-1 to TRBJ2-2; 10 bases fit TRBD1. The V gene's germline CDR1 is DFQATT and CDR2 SNEGSKA (reference sequence). V gave up 1 base and J gave up 4 bases; unmatched junction bases: 3. CDR3 length: 15 amino acids. CDR3 bases: TGCAGTGCTAGAGGGGACAGGGGCATCACCGGGGAGCTGTTTTTT. As protein: CSARGDRGITGELFF.

V and J are TRBV7-9 and TRBJ2-7; D may be TRBD1 or TRBD2 (5 bases each). CDR3 length: 15 residues. V was shortened by 3 bases and J by 2 bases, with 14 bases between the two germline ends. Germline values: CDR1 SEHNR, CDR2 FQNEAQ (reference sequence). As DNA, the CDR3 is TGTGCCAGCAGCTTGGTGGGACCAGCCCCCTACGAGCAGTACTTC. Protein product: CASSLVGPAPYEQYF.

The table lists this clonotype with many counts. The V and J genes are TRBV6-6 and TRBJ1-2, with D maybe TRBD1 (6 bases). Germline CDR1 MNHNY, CDR2 SVGAGI (reference sequence). The V gene lost 0 bases and the J gene lost 0 bases, with 23 bases spanning the gap. The CDR3 extends over 20 amino acids. CDR3 residues: CASSYSQFLLDRLANYGYTF. In nucleotides, the CDR3 is TGTGCCAGCAGTTACTCGCAATTCCTCTTAGACAGGCTAGCTAACTATGGCTACACCTTC.

This clonotype was observed a few times. With a much larger clone just one base away, this may be a read error. The chain carries TRBV28 and TRBJ2-3; no reliable D call. V lost 1 base to trimming and J lost 0 bases, with 14 bases between them. The CDR3 runs to 17 residues. Per germline, CDR1 MDHEN and CDR2 SYDVKM. The CDR3 sequence is CASSLFPERGSTDTQYF. The CDR3 DNA is TGTGCCAGCAGTTTATTTCCCGAGCGCGGTAGCACAGATACGCAGTATTTT.

The chain recombines TRBV6-1 with TRBJ2-6; no reliable D call. Trimming shortened V by 7 bases and J by 4 bases, and 23 bases separated the two germline ends. Germline V gene data show CDR1 as MNHNS and CDR2 as SASEGT. The CDR3 is 18 amino acids. The CDR3 bases are TGTGCCAGCACCGACCCGGATAGGGCGGTGGTGGGGGCCAACGTCCTGACTTTC. Translating gives CASTDPDRAVVGANVLTF.

Ten or more counts support this clonotype. CDR3 bases: TGTGCCAGCAGCCCGCGGCTCAACACCATATATTTT. It codes for CASSPRLNTIYF. The rearrangement joins TRBV11-3 to TRBJ1-3; no definite D call. V gave up 5 bases and J gave up 7 bases, with 9 bases separating them. This CDR3 has 12 residues. Germline V lookup: CDR1 SGHNT, CDR2 YENEEA.

V is TRBV12-3 or TRBV12-4 and J is TRBJ2-2; TRBD2 aligns across 12 bases. V trimming: 6 bases; J trimming: 6 bases; junction bases outside the gene matches: 5. The CDR3 length is 15 residues. The CDR3 DNA reads as TGTGCCAGCAGAAGGACTAGCGGGATCTCCGGGGAGCTGTTTTTT. Amino acids: CASRRTSGISGELFF.

This clonotype showed up many times. The J gene is TRBJ1-1, the V gene TRBV12-3 or TRBV12-4, with D unclear. V gave up 6 bases and J gave up 1 base, with 12 bases separating them. The CDR3 totals 14 residues. This chain's CDR3 is CASRGGKTNTEAFF. CDR3 DNA: TGTGCCAGCAGGGGTGGGAAGACGAACACTGAAGCTTTCTTT.

V usage is TRBV25-1 and J usage is TRBJ2-1; the D call may be TRBD1 or TRBD2 (5 bases each). V was cut by 3 bases and J by 6 bases, with 15 bases left in between. This CDR3 comprises 15 residues. Germline V lookup: CDR1 MGHDK, CDR2 SYGVNS. The CDR3 sequence is CASSDRRGAGNEQFF. The CDR3 region has the DNA TGTGCCAGCAGTGATCGCCGAGGGGCAGGCAATGAGCAGTTCTTC.

The sample holds many counts of this clonotype. The chain carries TRBV18 and TRBJ2-4, with D perhaps TRBD1 or TRBD2 (5 bases each). V was clipped by 0 bases and J by 5 bases, with 5 bases between them. Germline CDR1 and CDR2: KGHSH and LQKENI. This CDR3 has 13 residues. CDR3 sequence reads: CASSPPGENIQYF. As DNA, the CDR3 is TGTGCCAGCTCACCACCGGGGGAAAACATTCAGTACTTC.

In this sample, this clonotype turned up many times. This chain joins TRBV24-1 and TRBJ2-1; a weak D match, TRBD2 (6 bases). This CDR3 region has 14 residues. Germline loops: CDR1 KGHDR, CDR2 SFDVKD. The V end was cut by 9 bases, the J end by 2 bases, with 13 bases between. CDR3 sequence (DNA): TGTGCCACCGGGCAGGGCGGGACCTACAATGAGCAGTTCTTC. Protein: CATGQGGTYNEQFF.

This clonotype was detected many times. DNA of the CDR3: TGTGCCAGCAGTGATCCAGTGCGAGTGGGCAATGAGCAGTTCTTC. Protein sequence: CASSDPVRVGNEQFF. This sequence joins TRBV2 and TRBJ2-1, with D unclear. This CDR3 comprises 15 residues. Germline-derived CDR1 and CDR2 are SNHLY and FYNNEI. V lost 3 bases and J lost 6, with 15 bases in between.

In its sample, this clonotype was seen many times. This chain connects TRBV5-5 to TRBJ2-1, with 15 bases identical to TRBD2. CDR1 is SGHKS and CDR2 is YYEKEE in the germline V gene (reference sequence). The J segment lost 4 bases and the V segment lost 4 bases, leaving 3 bases of the junction unmatched. CDR3 length: 16 amino acids. The CDR3 here is CASSGLAGGRYNEQFF. In DNA form, the CDR3 reads TGTGCCAGCAGCGGACTAGCGGGAGGGAGGTACAATGAGCAGTTCTTC.

This clonotype was counted many times. The chain employs TRBV7-9 and TRBJ1-3, with 9 bases that match TRBD1. The CDR3 length is 15 residues. Looked up from germline, CDR1 is SEHNR and CDR2 is FQNEAQ (reference sequence). J gave up 5 bases and V 2 bases, and 4 bases lay outside the gene matches. The CDR3 DNA follows: TGTGCCAGCAGCTTAACGACAGGGGGTCGAAACACCATATATTTT. It specifies CASSLTTGGRNTIYF.

This chain links TRBV9 with TRBJ2-7, with D tentatively TRBD2 (6 bases). V was shortened by 0 bases and J by 3 bases, with 10 bases between the two germline ends. CDR3 length: 14 residues. Germline V gene lookup returns CDR1 SGDLS and CDR2 YYNGEE. The CDR3 is CASSVGSSGYEQYF. In nucleotides, the CDR3 is TGTGCCAGCAGCGTAGGGAGTAGCGGCTACGAGCAGTACTTC.